Below, 17 T cell receptor beta chains from the same sample are listed, as sequenced in a study of cytomegalovirus exposure and HLA in healthy donors. Researchers ran the PCR with 60 Vbeta and 13 Jbeta primers. The data were produced by immunoSEQ multiplex PCR, yet TCRdb's version contains in-frame clones alone and is incomplete. Among 70,000 to 95,000 clones listed, approximately 71% were seen once. The sample consisted of PBMCs. These receptors originate from a man in his forties in good health and CMV-seronegative.

The J gene is TRBJ1-2, the V gene TRBV5-6; D is possibly TRBD1 (6 bases). Trimming pared 0 bases from V and 1 base from J, leaving 10 bases between. Germline-derived CDR1 and CDR2 are SGHDT and YYEEEE. The CDR3 consists of 15 residues. Here the CDR3 DNA reads TGTGCCAGCAGCTTGGGCACAGGGTATAACTATGGCTACACCTTC. Amino acids: CASSLGTGYNYGYTF.

This chain uses TRBV30 with TRBJ2-2, with 7 bases identical to TRBD1. CDR1 and CDR2 (germline): GTSNPN, SVGIG (reference sequence). V lost 4 bases and J lost 5; bases outside the gene matches: 4. The CDR3 is made up of 13 amino acids. CDR3 sequence: CAWNSRGTGELFF. Here the CDR3 DNA reads TGTGCCTGGAATTCCAGGGGGACCGGGGAGCTGTTTTTT.

With respect to this clone: At the DNA level, this CDR3 is encoded by other sequences in the same sample as well. This rearrangement joins TRBV9 to TRBJ2-2; 13 positions match TRBD2. The CDR3 extends over 16 amino acids. V gave up 2 bases and J gave up 5 bases; unmatched junction bases: 3. CDR1 and CDR2 from the germline V gene are SGDLS and YYNGEE. The CDR3 DNA is TGTGCCAGCAGCGTTGGACTAGCGGGAGTTACCGGGGAGCTGTTTTTT. Translated, it gives CASSVGLAGVTGELFF.

This chain connects TRBV10-1 to TRBJ1-6; 8 nucleotides agree with TRBD1. With 6 bases clipped from V and 7 bases from J, the junction kept 17 bases outside the gene matches. The CDR3 runs to 18 residues. Germline V CDR1 and CDR2: WNHNN, SYGVQD (reference sequence). CDR3 DNA sequence: TGCGCCAGCAGGCGCACTCACCGGGACAGGTACCCAAATTCACCCCTCCACTTT. This codes for CASRRTHRDRYPNSPLHF.

The chain employs TRBV27 and TRBJ2-3, with 9 bases fitting TRBD2. Germline CDR1 MNHEY, CDR2 SMNVEV (reference sequence). The CDR3 is made up of 15 amino acids. V dropped 4 bases and J dropped 1; count of bases not matched to a gene: 3. The CDR3: CASSSSGRRTDTQYF. CDR3 nucleotide sequence: TGTGCCAGCAGTTCGAGCGGGAGGCGCACAGATACGCAGTATTTT.

The chain combines TRBV5-4 with TRBJ1-2; maybe TRBD1 (6 bases). The length of the CDR3 is 15 residues. The germline V gene encodes CDR1 SGHNT and CDR2 YYREEE (reference sequence). Deletions cut 1 base from V and 8 bases from J, with 18 bases between. The CDR3 sequence is CASSLFGQGLWGYTF. In DNA form, the CDR3 reads TGTGCCAGCAGCTTGTTTGGGCAGGGGCTGTGGGGCTACACCTTC.

The chain couples TRBV11-2 to TRBJ2-2, with TRBD2 as a possible D gene (6 bases). With 1 base removed from V and 6 bases from J, the gap between germline ends came to 18 bases. This CDR3 has 17 residues. Germline V gene sequence: CDR1 SGHAT, CDR2 FQNNGV. Written as DNA, the CDR3 is TGTGCCAGCAGCTTAGGTGTCTCATGGGGGGTGTCCGGGGAGCTGTTTTTT. Its translation is CASSLGVSWGVSGELFF.

A note on this clone: The same CDR3 arises from other DNA sequences in this sample as well. The chain links TRBV5-4 to TRBJ1-2; TRBD1 matches 8 bases. Trimming cost V 0 bases and J 6 bases; bases outside gene matches: 4. This CDR3 is built from 14 residues. Per germline, CDR1 SGHNT and CDR2 YYREEE (reference sequence). The CDR3 nucleotides read TGTGCCAGCAGCTTGGACAGGGGACAGGATGGCTACACCTTC. Its protein product is CASSLDRGQDGYTF.

This clone showed up just a few times. The chain carries TRBV6-5 and TRBJ1-1; D is undetermined. The CDR3 contains 13 residues. Trimming stripped 8 bases from V and 0 bases from J, with 10 bases between. Germline V gene sequence: CDR1 MNHEY, CDR2 SVGAGI. CDR3 nucleotide sequence: TGTGCCAGCTTCCTACAGCTGAACACTGAAGCTTTCTTT. Residues: CASFLQLNTEAFF.

This clone has more than one count but fewer than ten. The chain is built from TRBV6-5 and TRBJ1-1; D gene ambiguous. Germline assignment: CDR1 MNHEY and CDR2 SVGAGI. This CDR3 contains 15 residues. V lost 5 bases and J lost 8, with 21 bases in between. In DNA form, the CDR3 reads TGTGCCAGCAGTCCCCAGAGAGGGCCGCCCAAGGAAGCTTTCTTT. This translates into CASSPQRGPPKEAFF.

This clone was observed a single time. The J gene is TRBJ2-7, the V gene TRBV4-1, with 7 bases lining up with TRBD2. The CDR3 spans 16 residues. Trimming cost V 3 bases and J 0 bases; bases outside gene matches: 8. Germline CDR1 reads MGHRA; CDR2 reads YSYEKL. The CDR3 here is CASSHVGRETSYEQYF. The CDR3 bases are TGCGCCAGCAGCCATGTGGGGCGGGAGACCTCCTACGAGCAGTACTTC.

This clone appeared a single time. CDR3 in amino acids: CASSLSGIYEQYF. CDR3 DNA sequence: TGTGCCAGCAGTTTATCAGGGATCTACGAGCAGTACTTC. V gene TRBV28 combines with J gene TRBJ2-5, with D tentatively TRBD1 (5 bases). Near its end, the DNA agrees better with TRBJ2-7, so the J call may be wrong. Germline V gives CDR1 MDHEN, CDR2 SYDVKM. CDR3 length equals 13 residues.

The chain links TRBV28 to TRBJ1-2, with D maybe TRBD1 (6 bases). The CDR3 contains 13 residues. CDR1 is MDHEN and CDR2 is SYDVKM in the germline V gene. V lost 7 bases to trimming and J lost 4 bases, with 13 bases between them. For the CDR3, the DNA is TGTGCCAGCACCTCAGGGACAACCTATGGCTACACCTTC. Its protein is CASTSGTTYGYTF.

This clone appeared once. This rearrangement joins TRBV2 to TRBJ1-1; the D gene is possibly TRBD1 (6 bases). V was cut by 5 bases and J by 1 base, with 11 bases left in between. The CDR3 is 14 amino acids. The germline gives CDR1 SNHLY, CDR2 FYNNEI. CDR3 sequence reads: CASSYPQGNTEAFF. The CDR3 DNA reads TGTGCCAGCAGTTACCCACAGGGGAACACTGAAGCTTTCTTT. The full variable domain, with the rest looked up from reference TRBV2 and TRBJ1-1, is EPEVTQTPSHQVTQMGQEVILRCVPISNHLYFYWYRQILGQKVEFLVSFYNNEISEKSEIFDDQFSVERPDGSNFTLKIRSTKLEDSAMYFCASSYPQGNTEAFFGQGTRLTVV.

This sequence joins TRBV19 and TRBJ1-5; weak D call: TRBD1 (5 bases). CDR3 length: 10 amino acids. The V end lost 8 bases, the J end lost 11 bases, and 10 bases lay between the germline ends. The germline V gene has CDR1 LNHDA and CDR2 SQIVND (reference sequence). CDR3 sequence: CASGTWAQHF. The CDR3 DNA sequence: TGTGCCAGTGGGACTTGGGCCCAGCATTTT.

This clone has a handful of counts. The CDR3, as DNA: TGTGCCAGCAGTAAAGACAGCTACATGAACACTGAAGCTTTCTTT. Protein: CASSKDSYMNTEAFF. The chain has TRBV6-1 and TRBJ1-1; maybe TRBD1 (5 bases). The germline V and J ends were trimmed by 5 bases and 0 bases, with 13 bases remaining between them. This CDR3 is 15 amino acids long. The V gene's germline CDR1 is MNHNS and CDR2 SASEGT.

V gene TRBV14 combines with J gene TRBJ1-4; 8 bases agree with TRBD1. V lost 4 bases and J lost 0; bases outside the gene matches: 4. Per germline, CDR1 SGHDN and CDR2 FVKESK. The CDR3 consists of 16 residues. This chain's CDR3 is CASSPGQGATNEKLFF. The CDR3 DNA reads as TGTGCCAGCAGCCCAGGACAGGGTGCAACTAATGAAAAACTGTTTTTT. Full variable domain (outside the CDR3, taken from reference TRBV14 and TRBJ1-4): EAGVTQFPSHSVIEKGQTVTLRCDPISGHDNLYWYRRVMGKEIKFLLHFVKESKQDESGMPNNRFLAERTGGTYSTLKVQPAELEDSGVYFCASSPGQGATNEKLFFGSGTQLSVL.